This T cell receptor (beta chain) was sequenced during a study of T cells in Graves' hyperthyroidism and ophthalmopathy. RNA transcripts provided the source from which TCR beta CDR3 regions were amplified. Researchers ran a first-round RT-PCR on the TCR CDR3 using the HTBI primer set. Each CDR3 protein is one row after TCRdb ran MiXCR on the multiplex PCR reads. The data hold about 360,000 distinct CDR3 sequences, with roughly 13% observed a single time. The CDR3 has 13 amino acids. V lost 4 bases to trimming and J lost 2 bases, with 12 bases between them. In germline, CDR1 is GTSNPN, CDR2 SVGIG (reference sequence). This clonotype was detected ten times or more. Those patients with uncontrolled infection, other autoimmune disease, pregnancy or lactation were excluded.

The receptor was isolated from a man aged 25-45 years with Graves' hyperthyroidism that later progressed to Graves' ophthalmopathy. Source material: blood. V gene TRBV30 combines with J gene TRBJ2-7, with a tentative D call TRBD1 (6 bases). The CDR3: CAWNQGTPYEQYF. In DNA form, the CDR3 reads TGTGCCTGGAATCAGGGGACGCCCTACGAGCAGTACTTC.